Listed below are T cell receptor beta chains from one sample, sequenced in a study of CD8 T cells in ankylosing spondylitis. TCRdb itself ran the 5' RACE reads through MiXCR, one entry per CDR3 protein. The sample shows 250,000 to 300,000 distinct CDR3 sequences, about 20% of them seen only once. The sample taken for sequencing was blood, either unsorted or a sorted T cell fraction (not recorded which). The receptors shown here come from a male donor with ankylosing spondylitis or in good health (not recorded which). CDR3s include the opening cysteine and the closing phenylalanine or tryptophan. Fields, in order: CDR3 DNA, CDR3 protein, clone size, D gene, J gene, V gene. A D gene is named only where the DNA matches it firmly. A row's size may be missing; if present it is once, few, many or a size class.

CDR3nt: TGTGCCAGCAGTTTACCCCAAGGGGACAATGAGCAGTTCTTC; CDR3aa: CASSLPQGDNEQFF; abundance: few; d_gene: .; j_gene: TRBJ2-1; v_gene: TRBV28
CDR3nt: TGTGCCAGCAGCTTCCGGGGGCTGGAGACCCAGTACTTC; CDR3aa: CASSFRGLETQYF; abundance: .; d_gene: .; j_gene: TRBJ2-5; v_gene: TRBV5-5
CDR3nt: TGTGCCATCAGAGACCCAGGGAAGCGGCAGGGGGAGACCCAGTACTTC; CDR3aa: CAIRDPGKRQGETQYF; abundance: once; d_gene: .; j_gene: TRBJ2-5; v_gene: TRBV10-3
CDR3nt: TGTGCCTGCAGCTTAGATCCCGGGACAGGCCTTTTCACAGATACGCAGTATTTT; CDR3aa: CACSLDPGTGLFTDTQYF; abundance: few; d_gene: TRBD1; j_gene: TRBJ2-3; v_gene: TRBV11-2
CDR3nt: TGTGCCAGCAGCTTTCCCGACAGGGGATACACCGGGGAGCTGTTTTTT; CDR3aa: CASSFPDRGYTGELFF; abundance: many; d_gene: TRBD1; j_gene: TRBJ2-2; v_gene: TRBV5-5
CDR3nt: TGCAGTGCTAGAGATAGCAATGAGCAGTTCTTC; CDR3aa: CSARDSNEQFF; abundance: few; d_gene: .; j_gene: TRBJ2-1; v_gene: TRBV20-1
CDR3nt: TGTGCCAGCAGTGTCAGGGTTCCTGAGACCCAGTACTTC; CDR3aa: CASSVRVPETQYF; abundance: few; d_gene: .; j_gene: TRBJ2-5; v_gene: TRBV6-1
CDR3nt: TGCGCCAGCAGCTTTAAGCGGGAGGGAAATGAGCAGTTCTTC; CDR3aa: CASSFKREGNEQFF; abundance: .; d_gene: TRBD2; j_gene: TRBJ2-1; v_gene: TRBV5-1
CDR3nt: TGTGCCAGCAAGGGGGTAGTCCGGCACAATGAGCAGTTCTTC; CDR3aa: CASKGVVRHNEQFF; abundance: many; d_gene: .; j_gene: TRBJ2-1; v_gene: TRBV12-3/TRBV12-4
CDR3nt: TGTGCCATCAGGGCCGGGACAGGGGACACCGGGGAGCTGTTTTTT; CDR3aa: CAIRAGTGDTGELFF; abundance: few; d_gene: TRBD1; j_gene: TRBJ2-2; v_gene: TRBV10-3
CDR3nt: TGCAGTGCTAAAGGACTAGCGGGAACCGGGGAGCTGTTTTTT; CDR3aa: CSAKGLAGTGELFF; abundance: few; d_gene: TRBD2; j_gene: TRBJ2-2; v_gene: TRBV20-1
CDR3nt: TGTGCCAGCAAGGGGGGCAAAAGCTCTGGAAACACCATATATTTT; CDR3aa: CASKGGKSSGNTIYF; abundance: few; d_gene: .; j_gene: TRBJ1-3; v_gene: TRBV28
CDR3nt: TGTGCCAGTAGCTGGGAAGCGGACAGGGCTAACTATGGCTACACCTTC; CDR3aa: CASSWEADRANYGYTF; abundance: .; d_gene: TRBD1; j_gene: TRBJ1-2; v_gene: TRBV19
CDR3nt: TGTGCCTCCCGGGCCAGGGACAACTACAATGAGCAGTTCTTC; CDR3aa: CASRARDNYNEQFF; abundance: .; d_gene: .; j_gene: TRBJ2-1; v_gene: TRBV27
CDR3nt: TGTGCCAGCAGCTCTGGTGGGTTCATTCAGTACTTC; CDR3aa: CASSSGGFIQYF; abundance: many; d_gene: .; j_gene: TRBJ2-4; v_gene: TRBV6-5